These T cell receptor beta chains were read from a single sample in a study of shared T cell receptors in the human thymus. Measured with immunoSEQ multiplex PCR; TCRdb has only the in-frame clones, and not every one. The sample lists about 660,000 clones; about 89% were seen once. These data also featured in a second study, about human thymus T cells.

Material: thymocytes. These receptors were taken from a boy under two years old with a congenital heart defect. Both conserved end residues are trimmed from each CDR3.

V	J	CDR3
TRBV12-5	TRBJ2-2	ASGKTSGDTGELF
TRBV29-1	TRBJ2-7	SVEDRLDKQY
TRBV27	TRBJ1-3	ASKRTHNSGNTIY
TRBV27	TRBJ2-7	ASSSWSGQIYEQY
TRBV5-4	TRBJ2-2	ATLRGPGVTGELF
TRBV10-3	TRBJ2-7	AIRRLKREEQY
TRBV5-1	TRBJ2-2	ASSSKTETGELF
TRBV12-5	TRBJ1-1	ASAERQSNTEAF
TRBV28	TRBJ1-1	ASSPPLGWDTEAF
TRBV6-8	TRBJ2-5	ASSNLLAGETQY
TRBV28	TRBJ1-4	ASRGTGTNEKLF
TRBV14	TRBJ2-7	ASSQELAGAVEQY
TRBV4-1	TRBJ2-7	ASRATSGSPYEQY
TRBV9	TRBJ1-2	ASSVGGQANYGYT